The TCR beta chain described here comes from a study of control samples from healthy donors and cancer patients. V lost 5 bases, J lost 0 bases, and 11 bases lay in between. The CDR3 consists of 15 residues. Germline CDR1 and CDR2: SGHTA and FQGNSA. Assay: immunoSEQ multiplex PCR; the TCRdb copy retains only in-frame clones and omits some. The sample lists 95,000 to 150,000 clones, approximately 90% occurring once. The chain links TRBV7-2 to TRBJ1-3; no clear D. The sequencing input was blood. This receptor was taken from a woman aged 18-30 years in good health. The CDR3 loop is CASSPLESSGNTIYF. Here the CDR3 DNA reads TGTGCCAGCAGCCCTTTGGAGAGCTCTGGAAACACCATATATTTT.